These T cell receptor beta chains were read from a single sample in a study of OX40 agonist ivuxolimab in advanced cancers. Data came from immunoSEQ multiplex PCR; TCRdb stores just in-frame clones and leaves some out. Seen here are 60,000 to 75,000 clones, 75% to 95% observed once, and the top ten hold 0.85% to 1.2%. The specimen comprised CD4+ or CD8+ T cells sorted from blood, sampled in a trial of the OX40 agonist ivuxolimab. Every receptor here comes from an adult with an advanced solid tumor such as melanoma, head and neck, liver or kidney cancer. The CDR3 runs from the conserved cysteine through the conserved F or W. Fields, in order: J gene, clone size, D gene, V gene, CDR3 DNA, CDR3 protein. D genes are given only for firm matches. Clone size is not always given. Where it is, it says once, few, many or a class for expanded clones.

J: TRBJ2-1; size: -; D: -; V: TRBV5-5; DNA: TGTGCCAGCAGCTTCCCTCCCCCGCTCGATGAGCAGTTCTTC; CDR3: CASSFPPPLDEQFF
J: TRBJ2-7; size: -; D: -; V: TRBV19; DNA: TGTGCCAGTAGTATGGGACCCTACGAGCAGTACTTC; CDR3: CASSMGPYEQYF
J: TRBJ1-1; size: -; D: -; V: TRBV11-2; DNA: TGTGCCAGCAGCTTAGTCCCGCAGGCCGAAGCTTTCTTT; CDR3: CASSLVPQAEAFF
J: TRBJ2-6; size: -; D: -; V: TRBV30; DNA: TGTGCCTGGAGTACAGGACCCTCTGGGGCCAACGTCCTGACTTTC; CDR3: CAWSTGPSGANVLTF
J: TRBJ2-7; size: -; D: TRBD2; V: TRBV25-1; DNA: TGTGCCAGCAGCTTCTCAGCGGGGGGCTACGAGCAGTACTTC; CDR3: CASSFSAGGYEQYF
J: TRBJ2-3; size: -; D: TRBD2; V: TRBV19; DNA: TGTGCCAGTAGTAAGCGGGAGGTAGGGACAGATACGCAGTATTTT; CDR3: CASSKREVGTDTQYF
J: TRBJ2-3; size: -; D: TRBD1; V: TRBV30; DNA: TGTGCCTGGAGTGTACAGGGGACAGATACGCAGTATTTT; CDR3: CAWSVQGTDTQYF
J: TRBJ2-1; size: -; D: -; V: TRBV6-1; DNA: TGTGCCAGCAGTGAAGCGGCGGGGGCGATATCCTACAATGAGCAGTTCTTC; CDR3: CASSEAAGAISYNEQFF
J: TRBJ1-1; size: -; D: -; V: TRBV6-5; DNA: TGTGCCAGCGTGTCGAACACTGAAGCTTTCTTT; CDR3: CASVSNTEAFF
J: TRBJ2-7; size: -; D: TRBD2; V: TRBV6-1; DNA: TGTGCCACGCGGACTAGCGGGGCCTACGAGCAGTACTTC; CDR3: CATRTSGAYEQYF
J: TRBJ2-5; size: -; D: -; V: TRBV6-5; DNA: TGTGCCAGCAGTTACGGAGAGACCCAGTACTTC; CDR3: CASSYGETQYF
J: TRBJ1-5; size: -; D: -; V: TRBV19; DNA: TGTGCCAGTAGTATCGGGGTTTTTCAGCCCCAGCATTTT; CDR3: CASSIGVFQPQHF
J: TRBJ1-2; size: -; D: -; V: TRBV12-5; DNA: TGTGCTAGGGGTGAAGTTAACTATGGCTACACCTTC; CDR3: CARGEVNYGYTF
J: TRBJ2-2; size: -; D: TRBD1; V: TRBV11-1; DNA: TGTGCCAGCAGAAGGACAGGGGGCACCGGGGAGCTGTTTTTT; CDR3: CASRRTGGTGELFF
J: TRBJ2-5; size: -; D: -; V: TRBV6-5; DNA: TGTGCCAGCAGTTACTCCGCGGACAAAAGTGGGGAGACCCAGTACTTC; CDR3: CASSYSADKSGETQYF
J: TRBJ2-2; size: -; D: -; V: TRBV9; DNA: TGTGCCAGCAGCGAAACTAGTGCCGGGGAGCTGTTTTTT; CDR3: CASSETSAGELFF
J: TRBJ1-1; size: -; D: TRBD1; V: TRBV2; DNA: TGTGCCAGCAGAGGACAGGGGCTATGGGCTTTCTTT; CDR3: CASRGQGLWAFF
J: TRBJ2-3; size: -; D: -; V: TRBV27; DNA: TGTGCCAGCAGGACCCGCTCGGTCCTAGGAGATACGCAGTATTTT; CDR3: CASRTRSVLGDTQYF
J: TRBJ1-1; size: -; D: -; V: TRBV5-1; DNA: TGCGCCAGCAGCTCGATACAGGATAAAATGAACACTGAAGCTTTCTTT; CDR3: CASSSIQDKMNTEAFF
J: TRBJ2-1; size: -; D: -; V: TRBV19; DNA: TGTGCCAGTAGTATAGACAGGGAGAATGAGCAGTTCTTC; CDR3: CASSIDRENEQFF
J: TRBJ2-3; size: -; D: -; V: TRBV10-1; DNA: TGCGCCAGCAGTGAGTACCTGACAGGCGGGCAGTATTTT; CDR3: CASSEYLTGGQYF
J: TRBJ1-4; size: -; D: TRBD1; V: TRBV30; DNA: TGTGCCTGGAGTACCCAACAAGGGGGCCCTGAAAAACTGTTTTTT; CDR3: CAWSTQQGGPEKLFF
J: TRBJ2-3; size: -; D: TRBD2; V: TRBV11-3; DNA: TGTGCCAGCAGCTTAAAGGCTAGCGGGAGTTGGGATACGCAGTATTTT; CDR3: CASSLKASGSWDTQYF
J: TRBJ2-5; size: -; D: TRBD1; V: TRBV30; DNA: TGTGCCTGGAGTACCAGGGGGCCGGAGACCCAGTACTTC; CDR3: CAWSTRGPETQYF
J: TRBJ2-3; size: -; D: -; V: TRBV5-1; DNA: TGCGCCAGCAGCTTGTGGGCTTCGGCAGATACGCAGTATTTT; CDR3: CASSLWASADTQYF
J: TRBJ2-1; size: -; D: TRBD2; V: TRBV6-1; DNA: TGTGCCAGCAGACGGGTTAGCGGGGGGGCGGGCGAGCAGTTCTTC; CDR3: CASRRVSGGAGEQFF
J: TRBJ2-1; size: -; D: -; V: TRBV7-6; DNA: TGTGCCAGCAGCTTAGACTCCCCTAGTGAGCAGTTCTTC; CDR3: CASSLDSPSEQFF
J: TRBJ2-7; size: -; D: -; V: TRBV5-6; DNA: TGTGCCAGCAGCTTGAGGGGCTTCTACGAGCAGTACTTC; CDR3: CASSLRGFYEQYF
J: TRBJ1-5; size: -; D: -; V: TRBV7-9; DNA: TGTGCCAGCAGCTTAGAAGGGGGAGGCGGCAATCAGCCCCAGCATTTT; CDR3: CASSLEGGGGNQPQHF
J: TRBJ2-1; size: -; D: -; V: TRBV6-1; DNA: TGTGCCAGCAGTGTTACTATTATCGAATACAATGAGCAGTTCTTC; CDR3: CASSVTIIEYNEQFF
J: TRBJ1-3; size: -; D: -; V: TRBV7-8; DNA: TGTGCCAGCAGCTTAGGCAGGCTCTCTGGAAACACCATATATTTT; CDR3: CASSLGRLSGNTIYF
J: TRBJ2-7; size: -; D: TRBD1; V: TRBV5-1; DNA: TGCGCCAGCAGCGCTGGACAGGGATCCTACGAGCAGTACTTC; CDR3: CASSAGQGSYEQYF
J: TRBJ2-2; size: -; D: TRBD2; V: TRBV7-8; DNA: TGTGCCAGCAGCACGCGGAGACTAGCGGGGCCCGCGAACACCGGGGAGCTGTTTTTT; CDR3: CASSTRRLAGPANTGELFF
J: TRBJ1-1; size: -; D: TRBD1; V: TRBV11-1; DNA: TGTGCCAGCAGCTTAGCTAGCGCTCGGACAGGGGCTTACGAAGCTTTCTTT; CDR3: CASSLASARTGAYEAFF
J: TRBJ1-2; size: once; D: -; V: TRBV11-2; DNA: TGTGCCAGCAGCTTAGTAATAGGGGCGAGAGGCTACACCTTC; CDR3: CASSLVIGARGYTF
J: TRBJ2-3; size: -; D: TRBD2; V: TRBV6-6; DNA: TGTGTCAGCAGTTACACACGGGGGGGCGCTGGAGATACGCAGTATTTT; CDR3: CVSSYTRGGAGDTQYF
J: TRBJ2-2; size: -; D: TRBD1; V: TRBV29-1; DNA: TGCAGCGTGCGCCGAGACAGGGTAGGCACCGGGGAGCTGTTTTTT; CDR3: CSVRRDRVGTGELFF
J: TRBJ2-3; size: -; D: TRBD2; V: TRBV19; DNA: TGTGCCAGTAGTAGAGGCCTAGCGGGGGACACAGATACGCAGTATTTT; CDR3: CASSRGLAGDTDTQYF
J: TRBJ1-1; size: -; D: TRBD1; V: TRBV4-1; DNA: TGCGCCAGCAGCCGAGCCGCCGGGACAGAAAAAAACACTGAAGCTTTCTTT; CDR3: CASSRAAGTEKNTEAFF
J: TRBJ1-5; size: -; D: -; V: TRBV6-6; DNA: TGTGCCAGCAGTTACGCGCAGGGGTTGAGTCAGCCCCAGCATTTT; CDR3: CASSYAQGLSQPQHF
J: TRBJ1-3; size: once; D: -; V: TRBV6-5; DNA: TGTGCCAGCACCGGCTCTGGAAACACCATATATTTT; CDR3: CASTGSGNTIYF